This T cell receptor (beta chain) was sequenced in a study of blood T cell repertoires in COVID-19. Repertoires were generated with immunoSEQ multiplex PCR, while TCRdb's copy carries only in-frame clones and drops some. Here the sample spans 270,000 or so clones, about 90% being singletons. The sample consisted of peripheral blood. The source is a woman aged 25 to 39 with COVID-19, enrolled during active disease.

DNA of the CDR3: TGTGCCAGCAGTGAAGCTATCGGGGGGGGCGCGACTGGAAACACCATATATTTT. It is translated as CASSEAIGGGATGNTIYF. This rearrangement joins TRBV6-1 to TRBJ1-3, with a possible D match to TRBD1 (6 bases). This CDR3 is 18 amino acids long. Between the trimmed V and J ends, which lost 0 bases and 2 bases, there was a span of 17 bases. In germline, CDR1 is MNHNS, CDR2 SASEGT.